These 2 T cell receptor beta chains were sequenced from one sample in a study of control samples from healthy donors and cancer patients. The method was immunoSEQ multiplex PCR; TCRdb's version includes in-frame clones alone and lacks a portion of them. The sample lists approximately 170,000 clones; almost 90% were seen once. Material: blood. The receptors derive from a woman in her twenties or thirties in good health.

The V gene is TRBV5-1, the J gene TRBJ2-3; 9 nucleotides line up with TRBD2. Looked up from germline, CDR1 is SGHRS and CDR2 is YFSETQ. J was trimmed by 3 bases and V by 0 bases; bases with no gene match: 2. The CDR3 covers 15 residues. The CDR3 DNA sequence: TGCGCCAGCAGCTTGGCCAGCGGGAGGACAGATACGCAGTATTTT. Translating gives CASSLASGRTDTQYF. The full variable domain, rest sourced from reference TRBV5-1 and TRBJ2-3, is KAGVTQTPRYLIKTRGQQVTLSCSPISGHRSVSWYQQTPGQGLQFLFEYFSETQRNKGNFPGRFSGRQFSNSRSEMNVSTLELGDSALYLCASSLASGRTDTQYFGPGTRLTVL.

The chain is built from TRBV19 and TRBJ1-4, with D uncertain. This CDR3 is 12 amino acids long. Trimming shortened V by 0 bases and J by 7 bases, and 3 bases separated the two germline ends. CDR1 is LNHDA, CDR2 SQIVND, per germline (reference sequence). The CDR3 reads CASSIDLEKLFF. In DNA, the CDR3 is TGTGCCAGTAGTATAGACCTTGAAAAACTGTTTTTT.